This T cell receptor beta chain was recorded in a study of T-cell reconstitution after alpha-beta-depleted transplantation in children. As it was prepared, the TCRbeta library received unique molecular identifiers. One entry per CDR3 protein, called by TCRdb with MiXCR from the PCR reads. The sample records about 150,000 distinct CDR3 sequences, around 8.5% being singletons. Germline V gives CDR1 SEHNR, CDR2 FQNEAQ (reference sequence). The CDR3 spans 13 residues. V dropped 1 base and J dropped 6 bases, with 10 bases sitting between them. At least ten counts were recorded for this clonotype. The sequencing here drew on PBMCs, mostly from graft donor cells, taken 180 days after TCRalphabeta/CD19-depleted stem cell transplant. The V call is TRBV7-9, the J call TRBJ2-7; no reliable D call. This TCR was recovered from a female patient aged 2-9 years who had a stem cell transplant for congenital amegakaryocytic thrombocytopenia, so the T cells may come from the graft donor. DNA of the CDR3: TGTGCCAGCAGCTTAGGTGGTGCCCCCGAGCAGTACTTC. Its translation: CASSLGGAPEQYF.